This TCR beta chain was captured by sequencing in a study of Graves' ophthalmopathy and Graves' hyperthyroidism. This clonotype has ten or more counts. Amplifying from RNA transcripts, the study obtained TCR beta CDR3 regions. Second-round multiplex PCR came after a first-round RT-PCR that employed HTBI primers. TCRdb re-derived calls from the multiplex PCR reads in MiXCR, one entry per CDR3 protein. The sample holds about 220,000 distinct CDR3 sequences, around a fifth seen once. The ends lost 11 bases at V and 3 bases at J; junction bases unmatched: 10. This CDR3 spans 15 amino acids. The germline CDR1 and CDR2 sequences are LNHDA and SQIVND (reference sequence).

Sequences were obtained from peripheral blood. This chain joins TRBV19 and TRBJ2-7; 13 nucleotides line up with TRBD2. This sequence was found in a woman in her 50s with Graves' ophthalmopathy. The CDR3 sequence is CASSPGLAGVYEQYF. CDR3 sequence (DNA): TGTGCCTCTTCCCCCGGACTAGCGGGAGTCTACGAGCAGTACTTC. Full variable domain (outside the CDR3, taken from reference TRBV19 and TRBJ2-7): DGGITQSPKYLFRKEGQNVTLSCEQNLNHDAMYWYRQDPGQGLRLIYYSQIVNDFQKGDIAEGYSVSREKKESFPLTVTSAQKNPTAFYLCASSPGLAGVYEQYFGPGTRLTVT.